A selection of T cell receptor beta chains follows, all from one sample in a study of CD8 T cells in ankylosing spondylitis. One entry per CDR3 protein, called by TCRdb with MiXCR from the 5' RACE reads. Among around 220,000 distinct CDR3 sequences listed, over 9.5% were seen once. What was sequenced was blood, either unsorted or a sorted T cell fraction (not recorded which). These receptors were collected from a male donor with ankylosing spondylitis or in good health (not recorded which). The CDR3 runs from the conserved cysteine through the conserved F or W. D genes are given only for firm matches. Not all rows give a size; the values are once, few, many and, for expanded clones, a class.

V	size	J	D	DNA	CDR3
TRBV20-1	-	TRBJ2-1	-	TGCAGTGCTAGAGCTGGGGGTGAGCAGTTCTTC	CSARAGGEQFF
TRBV24-1	many	TRBJ2-3	TRBD1	TGTGCCACCAGTGATCCCCGGACAGGGGGTAGAACAGATACGCAGTATTTT	CATSDPRTGGRTDTQYF
TRBV10-3	-	TRBJ2-1	TRBD1	TGTGCCATCGCGCGACAGGGGTTTGATGAGCAGATCTTC	CAIARQGFDEQIF
TRBV5-1	many	TRBJ1-2	-	TGCGCCAGCAGCTTGGCGTCCTTGGACTATGGCTACACCTTC	CASSLASLDYGYTF
TRBV12-3/TRBV12-4	-	TRBJ1-4	TRBD1	TGTGCCAGCAGCCGAGGGGACAGGTTAAATGAAAAACTGTTTTTT	CASSRGDRLNEKLFF
TRBV7-2	few	TRBJ1-5	-	TGTGCCAGCAGCTTAGAGGGGGGCCGACAGCCCCAGCATTTT	CASSLEGGRQPQHF
TRBV6-5	many	TRBJ1-1	TRBD1	TGTGCCAGCAGTTCCGGACAGGGTAGGGGCCGGGGCACTGAAGCTTTCTTT	CASSSGQGRGRGTEAFF
TRBV5-1	-	TRBJ1-6	TRBD1	TGCGCCAGCAGCGGGGGACAGGGATTGAGTTCACCCCTCCACTTT	CASSGGQGLSSPLHF
TRBV7-8	many	TRBJ2-5	TRBD1	TGTGCCAGCAGCCTGGGACAGATCCAAGAGACCCAGTACTTC	CASSLGQIQETQYF
TRBV28	-	TRBJ2-7	-	TGTGCCAGCAGTTTCGGCGAGCAGTACTTC	CASSFGEQYF
TRBV28	few	TRBJ2-2	TRBD2	TGTGCCAGCGGGTTCGGCGTAGCGGGGGGGGTCTTAAACACCGGGGAGCTGTTTTTT	CASGFGVAGGVLNTGELFF
TRBV4-2	-	TRBJ2-1	TRBD2	TGTGCCAGCAGCCAAGAGAGGTGGGGGGGCTCCTACAATGAGCAGTTCTTC	CASSQERWGGSYNEQFF
TRBV19	many	TRBJ2-5	-	TGTGCCAGTAGTACCACCTCTCAGGGGACCCAGTACTTC	CASSTTSQGTQYF
TRBV7-2	few	TRBJ2-1	-	TGTGCCAGCAGCTTAGAGGCTACTAGCACCCATGAGCAGTTCTTC	CASSLEATSTHEQFF
TRBV20-1	many	TRBJ1-1	TRBD1	TGCAGTGCTAGACCGGTTCTTGGGACAGGGGAAAACACTGAAGCTTTCTTT	CSARPVLGTGENTEAFF
TRBV12-3/TRBV12-4	many	TRBJ2-7	-	TGTGCCAGCAGACTCGAATACGAGCAGTACTTC	CASRLEYEQYF
TRBV9	few	TRBJ2-5	TRBD2	TGTGCCAGCAGCGTTGCGGGGGGGCCTTTGGAGACCCAGTACTTC	CASSVAGGPLETQYF
TRBV9	many	TRBJ2-2	TRBD1	TGTGCCAGCAGCGCGATTGGACAGGGACAGAACACCGGGGAGCTGTTTTTT	CASSAIGQGQNTGELFF
TRBV5-5	many	TRBJ1-1	-	TGTGCCAGCAGCCCCGGGGGCGGGGGCTTTCGCGGAGCTTTCTTT	CASSPGGGGFRGAFF
TRBV2	many	TRBJ1-5	-	TGTGCCAGCGGTCAGCCCCAGCATTTT	CASGQPQHF
TRBV29-1	few	TRBJ1-1	-	TGCAGCGTTCGGCAGACTGAAGCTTTCTTT	CSVRQTEAFF
TRBV2	-	TRBJ2-1	-	TGTGCCAGCAGGGATTCACAGGGTATCCCCTACAATGAGCAGTTCTTC	CASRDSQGIPYNEQFF
TRBV10-2	few	TRBJ2-3	TRBD1	TGCGCCAGCCGGGGACAGGGTATGTCCACCCTCCAATCCGATACGCAGTATTTT	CASRGQGMSTLQSDTQYF
TRBV20-1	many	TRBJ2-5	TRBD1	TGCAGTGCTCCGGACAGGGAGGTTTTCCAAGAGACCCAGTACTTC	CSAPDREVFQETQYF
TRBV12-3/TRBV12-4	many	TRBJ2-1	TRBD2	TGTGCCAGCTGCTCTTGGGGCAGCGGGGGTTATGAGCAGTTCTTC	CASCSWGSGGYEQFF
TRBV6-1	many	TRBJ2-2	-	TGTGCCAGCAGACCAGACGGGAACACCGGGGAGCTGTTTTTT	CASRPDGNTGELFF
TRBV7-2	many	TRBJ1-6	TRBD1	TGTGCCAGCAGCTTCGGGACAGGGCAGGTACCCCTCCACTTT	CASSFGTGQVPLHF
TRBV3-1	-	TRBJ1-4	-	TGTGCCAGCAGCCAAGAGCTAAGGTCAGGGAGGAGTGAAAAACTGTTTTTT	CASSQELRSGRSEKLFF
TRBV6-5	many	TRBJ1-1	-	TGTGCCAGCAGTTACTCTAACCTGAGGGTCCCATCGGACACTGAAGCTTTCTTT	CASSYSNLRVPSDTEAFF
TRBV24-1	-	TRBJ2-5	-	TGTGCCACCAGTGATTCGGTATCCGGAGAGACCCAGTACTTC	CATSDSVSGETQYF
TRBV5-1	-	TRBJ1-1	-	TGCGCCAGCAGCTTGGCGGGATTCAACACTGAAGCTTTCTTT	CASSLAGFNTEAFF
TRBV19	few	TRBJ2-7	TRBD1	TGTGCCAGTAGAGTTCGATGGACAGGGACGACCTACGAGCAGTACTTC	CASRVRWTGTTYEQYF